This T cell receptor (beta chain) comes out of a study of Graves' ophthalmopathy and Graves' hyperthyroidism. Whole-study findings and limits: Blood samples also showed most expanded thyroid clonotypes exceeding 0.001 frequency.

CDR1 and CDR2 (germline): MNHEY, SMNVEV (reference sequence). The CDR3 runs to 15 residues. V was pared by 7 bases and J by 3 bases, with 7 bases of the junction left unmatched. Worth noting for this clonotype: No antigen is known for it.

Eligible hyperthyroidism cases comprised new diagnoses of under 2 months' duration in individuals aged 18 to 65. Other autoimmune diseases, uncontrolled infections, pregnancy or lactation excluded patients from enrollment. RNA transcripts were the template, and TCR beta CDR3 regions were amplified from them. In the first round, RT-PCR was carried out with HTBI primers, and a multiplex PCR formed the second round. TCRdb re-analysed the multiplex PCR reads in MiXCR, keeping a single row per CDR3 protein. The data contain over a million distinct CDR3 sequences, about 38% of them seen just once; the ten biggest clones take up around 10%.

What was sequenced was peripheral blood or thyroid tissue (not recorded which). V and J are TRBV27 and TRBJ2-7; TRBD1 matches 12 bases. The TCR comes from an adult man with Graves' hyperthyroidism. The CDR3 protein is CASKPGQGALYEQYF. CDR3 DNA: TGTGCCAGCAAACCGGGACAGGGGGCACTCTACGAGCAGTACTTC.